A single sample is the source of the 15 T cell receptor beta chains below, sequenced in a study of T cell changes during pregnancy in multiple sclerosis. TCRdb's table, derived via immunoSEQ multiplex PCR, lists solely in-frame clones and lacks some. The data contain fewer than 75,000 clones, approximately 89% of them seen just once; the ten biggest clones take up almost 1.5%. Sample: peripheral blood, taken in the second trimester of pregnancy. These receptors all come from a female donor with multiple sclerosis, enrolled in a pregnancy study.

This chain joins TRBV7-2 and TRBJ2-1, with TRBD2 as a possible D gene (5 bases). CDR1 is SGHTA and CDR2 is FQGNSA in the germline V gene. The germline V and J ends were trimmed by 5 bases and 4 bases, with 12 bases remaining between them. The CDR3 totals 14 residues. DNA for the CDR3: TGTGCCAGCAGCCCTCTCGGGGATTACAATGAGCAGTTCTTC. Translating gives CASSPLGDYNEQFF.

This CDR3 reads CASSLESGIRTEAFF. The CDR3 nucleotides read TGCGCCAGCAGCTTGGAGTCAGGGATTCGCACTGAAGCTTTCTTT. The rearrangement joins TRBV5-1 to TRBJ1-1; D is perhaps TRBD1 (5 bases). V was pared by 0 bases and J by 4 bases, with 13 bases between. Germline lookup yields CDR1 SGHRS and CDR2 YFSETQ. The CDR3 has 15 amino acids. The whole variable domain, filled in from reference TRBV5-1 and TRBJ1-1, reads KAGVTQTPRYLIKTRGQQVTLSCSPISGHRSVSWYQQTPGQGLQFLFEYFSETQRNKGNFPGRFSGRQFSNSRSEMNVSTLELGDSALYLCASSLESGIRTEAFFGQGTRLTVV.

This rearrangement joins TRBV18 to TRBJ1-1; D gene uncertain. V lost 7 bases, J lost 4 bases, and 10 bases lay in between. This CDR3 is 12 amino acids long. Per germline, CDR1 KGHSH and CDR2 LQKENI. The CDR3: CASLLLGTEAFF. For the CDR3, the DNA is TGTGCCAGCTTACTATTGGGCACTGAAGCTTTCTTT. Variable domain in full (rest from reference TRBV18 and TRBJ1-1): NAGVMQNPRHLVRRRGQEARLRCSPMKGHSHVYWYRQLPEEGLKFMVYLQKENIIDESGMPKERFSAEFPKEGPSILRIQQVVRGDSAAYFCASLLLGTEAFFGQGTRLTVV.

This chain uses TRBV7-2 with TRBJ1-2; 9 bases are shared with TRBD1. CDR1 is SGHTA and CDR2 is FQGNSA in the germline V gene. The junction had 6 bases not matched to a gene; V was cut back by 5 bases and J by 2 bases. The CDR3 extends over 15 amino acids. The CDR3 loop is CASSPWTGANYGYTF. The CDR3 region has the DNA TGTGCCAGCAGCCCCTGGACAGGGGCAAACTATGGCTACACCTTC. Combining the CDR3 with reference TRBV7-2 and TRBJ1-2 gives the whole variable domain GAGVSQSPSNKVTEKGKDVELRCDPISGHTALYWYRQSLGQGLEFLIYFQGNSAPDKSGLPSDRFSAERTGGSVSTLTIQRTQQEDSAVYLCASSPWTGANYGYTFGSGTRLTVV.

The chain employs TRBV5-8 and TRBJ1-2; TRBD1 agrees at 7 bases. CDR3 length: 13 amino acids. V shed 5 bases and J 8 bases; nucleotides not matched to a gene: 9. Germline V gives CDR1 SGHTS, CDR2 YDEGEE. The CDR3 DNA is TGTGCCAGCAGTTATAACAGGGGAAGCGGCTACACCTTC. Translation: CASSYNRGSGYTF.

This clone came up once. This chain joins TRBV19 and TRBJ1-3; D perhaps matches TRBD1 (5 bases). Between the trimmed V and J ends, which lost 6 bases and 0 bases, there was a span of 15 bases. The germline gives CDR1 LNHDA, CDR2 SQIVND (reference sequence). The CDR3 consists of 16 residues. CDR3 in DNA: TGTGCCAGTAGCGACCCGGGGGGACGCTCTGGAAACACCATATATTTT. Translated, it gives CASSDPGGRSGNTIYF. The full variable domain, completed using reference TRBV19 and TRBJ1-3, is DGGITQSPKYLFRKEGQNVTLSCEQNLNHDAMYWYRQDPGQGLRLIYYSQIVNDFQKGDIAEGYSVSREKKESFPLTVTSAQKNPTAFYLCASSDPGGRSGNTIYFGEGSWLTVV.

This chain joins TRBV13 and TRBJ2-1; 10 bases are shared with TRBD2. The V segment lost 4 bases and the J segment 8 bases; nucleotides outside the gene matches: 11. Germline loops: CDR1 PRHDT, CDR2 FYEKMQ (reference sequence). The CDR3 has 16 amino acids. The chain's CDR3 is CASSSWGLAIFDEQFF. The CDR3 DNA sequence: TGTGCCAGCAGCTCATGGGGACTAGCGATATTCGATGAGCAGTTCTTC.

The V call is TRBV7-9, the J call TRBJ1-4; D possibly corresponds to TRBD1 (6 bases). V was trimmed by 5 bases and J by 11 bases, leaving 9 bases between them. The CDR3 length is 11 residues. CDR1 SEHNR and CDR2 FQNEAQ come from the germline V gene (reference sequence). CDR3 in DNA: TGTGCCAGCAGCAACGGACAGAAACTGTTTTTT. Translated: CASSNGQKLFF.

V gene TRBV19 combines with J gene TRBJ1-4, with D unclear. Germline V gives CDR1 LNHDA, CDR2 SQIVND (reference sequence). The CDR3 extends over 14 amino acids. V lost 9 bases and J 1 base, leaving 12 bases between the germline ends. The CDR3 protein is CASENRVTNEKLFF. DNA for the CDR3: TGTGCCAGCGAGAACCGGGTAACTAATGAAAAACTGTTTTTT.

This chain connects TRBV27 to TRBJ2-2; 16 bases match TRBD2. Germline lookup yields CDR1 MNHEY and CDR2 SMNVEV (reference sequence). V shed 3 bases and J 5 bases; nucleotides not matched to a gene: 9. This CDR3 has 19 amino acids. CDR3 nucleotide sequence: TGTGCCAGCAGTTTTAGGGGACTAGCGGGGGGGCCGTCGACCGGGGAGCTGTTTTTT. Translation gives CASSFRGLAGGPSTGELFF.

This chain joins TRBV2 and TRBJ1-5; D perhaps matches TRBD1 (6 bases). V lost 1 base, J lost 9 bases, and 16 bases lay in between. The CDR3 covers 15 residues. Per the germline V gene, CDR1 is SNHLY and CDR2 is FYNNEI. The CDR3 DNA follows: TGTGCCAGCAGTGAAGGGTCAGGGGAATTCCGGCCCCAGCATTTT. Residues: CASSEGSGEFRPQHF.

The chain carries TRBV7-9 and TRBJ2-7, with D maybe TRBD2 (5 bases). V shed 5 bases and J shed 0 bases, with 11 bases lying between them. From germline, CDR1 is SEHNR and CDR2 FQNEAQ (reference sequence). CDR3 size: 14 residues. The CDR3 DNA is TGTGCCAGCAGCCCGGACTCCTTCTCCTACGAGCAGTACTTC. Its protein product is CASSPDSFSYEQYF.

The chain links TRBV21-1 to TRBJ1-5; TRBD1 was called by the table and not checked on the DNA. TRBV21-1 is deemed a pseudogene. The CDR3 runs 20 residues. CDR3 residues: CARLTPGPLGKGDSNQPQHF. The CDR3, as DNA: TGTGCCAGACTAACGCCGGGTCCCTTAGGGAAGGGGGATAGCAATCAGCCCCAGCATTTT.

V usage is TRBV7-9 and J usage is TRBJ2-7; 9 bases align to TRBD1. The CDR3 is 16 amino acids. The V gene end was trimmed by 2 bases and the J gene end by 1 base; junction bases not matched to a gene: 6. Per the germline V gene, CDR1 is SEHNR and CDR2 is FQNEAQ (reference sequence). CDR3 sequence (DNA): TGTGCCAGCAGCTTACCACAGGGGGCACGGTCCTACGAGCAGTACTTC. As protein: CASSLPQGARSYEQYF. Full variable domain (remainder filled in from reference TRBV7-9 and TRBJ2-7): DTGVSQNPRHKITKRGQNVTFRCDPISEHNRLYWYRQTLGQGPEFLTYFQNEAQLEKSRLLSDRFSAERPKGSFSTLEIQRTEQGDSAMYLCASSLPQGARSYEQYFGPGTRLTVT.

The chain joins TRBV19 to TRBJ2-6; TRBD1 is a possible D gene (5 bases). This CDR3 region has 16 residues. Trimming stripped 4 bases from V and 2 bases from J, with 12 bases between. Germline CDR1 LNHDA, CDR2 SQIVND (reference sequence). CDR3 protein: CASSTTRAPGANVLTF. The CDR3 DNA reads as TGTGCCAGTAGTACCACCAGGGCCCCTGGGGCCAACGTCCTGACTTTC.